This T cell receptor beta chain is from a study of a mutant IDH1 vaccine in newly diagnosed glioma. Study context: Treated patients, approximately 62% male and roughly 40% female, averaged about 40 years of age. It was radiotherapy, temozolomide, or both that patients received previously, with most receiving both. Overall study findings and caveats: Alterations occurring in top peripheral T cell clonotypes seemed unrelated to pseudoprogression. The occurrence of vaccine-induced immune responses was seen in 90% to 95% of patients.

Time point: baseline, week 1 (first vaccination visit). The treatment here: pre-vaccination baseline after standard-of-care therapy. The sample holds a few counts of this clone. As yet, its antigen is unknown. TCRdb's table, derived via immunoSEQ multiplex PCR, lists solely in-frame clones and lacks some. Seen here are tens of thousands of clones, about 86% observed once, and the top ten hold over 2.5%. Trimming shortened V by 2 bases and J by 3 bases, and 7 bases separated the two germline ends. CDR1 and CDR2 from the germline V gene are KGHSH and LQKENI. The CDR3 is made up of 13 amino acids. The sequencing here drew on PBMCs, taken from a glioma patient treated with radiotherapy, temozolomide or both. This rearrangement joins TRBV18 to TRBJ1-1; no definite D call. The receptor comes from a man younger than 40 with glioma. CDR3 loop: CASSPYKDTEAFF. The CDR3 DNA reads as TGTGCCAGCTCACCATACAAGGACACTGAAGCTTTCTTT.